This is a list of T cell receptor beta chains from one sample in a study of T cell responses to AZD1222 COVID-19 vaccine. Sequenced by immunoSEQ multiplex PCR; TCRdb stores in-frame clones only, minus some. This table has around 180,000 clones, roughly 88% appearing once. The sequencing here drew on peripheral blood, taken on day 0 of AZD1222 vaccination. These receptors were taken from an adult in good health. Both conserved end residues are part of each CDR3.

CDR3 protein	V gene	J gene
CASSLEAGQRGYTF	TRBV5-4	TRBJ1-2
CAISEVEGPGGYTF	TRBV10-3	TRBJ1-2
CASSLGLAAHEQYF	TRBV5-4	TRBJ2-7
CASSSHTEAFF	TRBV5-1	TRBJ1-1
CASSPGLSSYNEQFF	TRBV5-1	TRBJ2-1
CASSFPPYSNQPQHF	TRBV28	TRBJ1-5
CASSLLAGGPDTQYF	TRBV13	TRBJ2-3
CASSVEGGAYNEQFF	TRBV9	TRBJ2-1
CSVVGTYGYTF	TRBV29-1	TRBJ1-2
CASSLVTGQETQYF	TRBV7-8	TRBJ2-5
CASSWTSGKHNEQFF	TRBV5-1	TRBJ2-1
CASGWTSPITQYF	TRBV28	TRBJ2-3
CASSLTGVQETQYF	TRBV18	TRBJ2-5
CASKDPGYNSPLHF	TRBV3-1/TRBV3-2	TRBJ1-6
CASSAGVGFNYGYTF	TRBV9	TRBJ1-2
CSVNNGDNYGYTF	TRBV29-1	TRBJ1-2
CASSPQDRGLEKLFF	TRBV4-2	TRBJ1-4
CASFGLAGSYEQYF	TRBV5-8	TRBJ2-7
CASSPDRDRYYEQYF	TRBV5-1	TRBJ2-7
CASSRRLAGGPNTGELFF	TRBV7-2	TRBJ2-2
CASSLVRGAGDTQYF	TRBV5-6	TRBJ2-3
CACHPGQGYGYTF	TRBV28	TRBJ1-2
CASSQDRGSRPNEQFF	TRBV3-1/TRBV3-2	TRBJ2-1
CASSQRTGSNGYTF	TRBV4-2	TRBJ1-2
CASSPGRGGGPFF	TRBV7-6	TRBJ1-1
CASSLPSRQGASGEAFF	TRBV7-8	TRBJ1-1
CASSGTSSRETQYF	TRBV19	TRBJ2-5
CASSLEFLARVTQYF	TRBV11-2	TRBJ2-3
CASRSLGDGPYEQYF	TRBV6-6	TRBJ2-7
CASSLGGQETQYF	TRBV5-6	TRBJ2-5
CSVERVGLANYGYTF	TRBV29-1	TRBJ1-2
CASSYIWGGATETQYF	TRBV6-2/TRBV6-3	TRBJ2-5
CASSQGLRYTEAFF	TRBV14	TRBJ1-1
CASSDMGLAGSYEQYF	TRBV25-1	TRBJ2-7
CASSLYPMAFFEDTEAFF	TRBV11-2	TRBJ1-1
CASSRYDTEAFF	TRBV28	TRBJ1-1
CASSLGGRTEAFF	TRBV7-8	TRBJ1-1
CASSLGKADGYTF	TRBV11-2	TRBJ1-2
CAWGIKPTNEKLFF	TRBV30	TRBJ1-4
CASRNSGYEQYF	TRBV7-2	TRBJ2-7
CASTSQGPNTEAFF	TRBV6-4	TRBJ1-1
CASSFSGGACYGYTF	TRBV27	TRBJ1-2
CASSTKQYNEQFF	TRBV27	TRBJ2-1
CASSYPVGGTRTSGNEQFF	TRBV9	TRBJ2-1
CASSLPGRDNYGYTF	TRBV28	TRBJ1-2
CASSQTLAGTGELFF	TRBV14	TRBJ2-2
CASSLWSTKGEQYF	TRBV7-9	TRBJ2-7
CASSSPAGRQGTVGNQPQHF	TRBV19	TRBJ1-5
CASSLKGAGEAFF	TRBV11-2	TRBJ1-1